A single sample gave rise to the 10 T cell receptor beta chains below, sequenced in a study of STAT3 mutations in large granular lymphocyte leukemia. For these TCRs, the target antigens are not known. Study outcomes and limitations: In T-cell large granular lymphocyte leukemia, about half of patients showed multiple immunodominant subclonotypes.

Repertoires were generated with immunoSEQ multiplex PCR, while TCRdb's copy carries only in-frame clones and drops some. Counted here are tens of thousands of clones, 94% occurring once; the ten biggest clones make up approximately 6%. The sample consisted of peripheral blood mononuclear cells. These TCRs come from a man aged 35-49 years with T-cell large granular lymphocyte leukemia. Some clones in this sample may be carry-over from other donors' samples.

This chain uses TRBV28 with TRBJ1-5; D remains ambiguous. V lost 5 bases and J 3 bases, leaving 14 bases between the germline ends. Germline V gene lookup returns CDR1 MDHEN and CDR2 SYDVKM. There are 15 residues in the CDR3. The CDR3 sequence is CASSPLQPYNQPQHF. CDR3 bases: TGTGCCAGCAGTCCCCTACAGCCTTACAATCAGCCCCAGCATTTT.

In DNA form, the CDR3 reads TGCAGCACCCGACAGGGGGGCCACGAGCAGTACTTC. Protein product: CSTRQGGHEQYF. This sequence joins TRBV29-1 and TRBJ2-7, with 9 bases aligning to TRBD1. Per the germline V gene, CDR1 is SQVTM and CDR2 is ANQGSEA. The CDR3 sequence is 12 residues long. The junction had 7 bases not matched to a gene; V was cut back by 8 bases and J by 5 bases.

The J gene is TRBJ1-6, the V gene TRBV30, with no clear D. Deletions cut 3 bases from V and 5 bases from J, with 14 bases between. Germline CDR1 and CDR2: GTSNPN and SVGIG (reference sequence). This CDR3 contains 15 residues. DNA for the CDR3: TGTGCCTGGAGCCTCGGGGAGAGGGATAATTCACCCCTCCACTTT. Its protein is CAWSLGERDNSPLHF.

This chain joins TRBV11-2 and TRBJ2-2; D unresolved. V gave up 4 bases and J gave up 6 bases, with 6 bases separating them. Germline-derived CDR1 and CDR2 are SGHAT and FQNNGV. This CDR3 has 12 amino acids. CDR3 loop: CASSSVAGELFF. CDR3 coding DNA: TGTGCCAGCAGCTCCGTTGCCGGGGAGCTGTTTTTT.

The chain has TRBV18 and TRBJ1-1; the D is unclear. This CDR3 is 14 amino acids long. V was trimmed by 6 bases and J by 1 base, leaving 12 bases between them. The germline V gene has CDR1 KGHSH and CDR2 LQKENI. CDR3 coding DNA: TGTGCCAGCTCTAACCTAGAAGGGAACACTGAAGCTTTCTTT. Its protein product is CASSNLEGNTEAFF.

V usage is TRBV6-5 and J usage is TRBJ2-7, with 9 bases aligning to TRBD1. V lost 4 bases to trimming and J lost 3 bases; unmatched junction nucleotides: 1. Germline CDR1 is MNHEY and CDR2 is SVGAGI. The CDR3 consists of 13 residues. CDR3 nucleotides: TGTGCCAGCAGTTGGGACAGGGACTACGAGCAGTACTTC. Translation: CASSWDRDYEQYF.

The chain combines TRBV5-1 with TRBJ2-7; 9 positions match TRBD2. This CDR3 has 15 residues. Looked up from germline, CDR1 is SGHRS and CDR2 is YFSETQ. V was pared by 2 bases and J by 5 bases, with 8 bases of the junction left unmatched. The CDR3 sequence is CASSLNPGLANEQYF. CDR3 sequence (DNA): TGCGCCAGCAGCTTAAATCCGGGACTAGCTAACGAGCAGTACTTC.

This clone was detected a few times. This rearrangement joins TRBV30 to TRBJ2-5; TRBD2 agrees at 9 bases. Germline CDR1 GTSNPN, CDR2 SVGIG (reference sequence). V trimming: 4 bases; J trimming: 5 bases; junction bases outside the gene matches: 8. There are 14 residues in the CDR3. CDR3 residues: CAWNAGGPYETQYF. The CDR3 bases are TGTGCCTGGAATGCGGGGGGGCCTTACGAGACCCAGTACTTC.

The chain combines TRBV5-1 with TRBJ2-7; 8 nucleotides agree with TRBD1. Germline V CDR1 and CDR2: SGHRS, YFSETQ. V lost 4 bases to trimming and J lost 1 base; unmatched junction nucleotides: 4. The CDR3 totals 14 residues. Here the CDR3 DNA reads TGCGCCAGCAGCCTAAGACAGGGGTCCTACGAGCAGTACTTC. It translates to CASSLRQGSYEQYF.

This sequence joins TRBV28 and TRBJ2-7; D is unclear. The CDR3 loop spans 12 amino acids. The V gene's germline CDR1 is MDHEN and CDR2 SYDVKM. The V and J ends lost 6 bases and 6 bases respectively, with 12 bases between them. The DNA of the CDR3 is TGTGCCAGCAGCCCCTTAGTTGTCGAGCAGTACTTC. It is translated as CASSPLVVEQYF. Full variable domain (missing parts from reference TRBV28 and TRBJ2-7): DVKVTQSSRYLVKRTGEKVFLECVQDMDHENMFWYRQDPGLGLRLIYFSYDVKMKEKGDIPEGYSVSREKKERFSLILESASTNQTSMYLCASSPLVVEQYFGPGTRLTVT.